One sample yielded the 20 T cell receptor beta chains listed below, sequenced in a study of blood T cell repertoires in COVID-19. This table comes from immunoSEQ multiplex PCR, and its TCRdb copy is limited to in-frame clones, with some not included. Of about 100,000 clones listed, 80% to 95% are singletons. The sequenced material came from peripheral blood. These TCRs come from a man in his fifties or sixties with active COVID-19.

The J gene is TRBJ2-1, the V gene TRBV24-1, with TRBD1 matching over 9 bases. The CDR3 covers 16 residues. V lost 5 bases to trimming and J lost 9 bases; unmatched junction nucleotides: 13. Per the germline V gene, CDR1 is KGHDR and CDR2 is SFDVKD. The CDR3 DNA reads as TGTGCCACCAGTGGGCTCGGACAGGGGCGAGGTGGTGAGCAGTTCTTC. This sequence encodes CATSGLGQGRGGEQFF.

The chain is built from TRBV4-1 and TRBJ2-5, with 8 nucleotides matching TRBD1. V was clipped by 4 bases and J by 1 base; unmatched bases: 5. This CDR3 has 15 amino acids. The germline V gene has CDR1 MGHRA and CDR2 YSYEKL. CDR3 in amino acids: CASSLGQGGQETQYF. DNA of the CDR3: TGCGCCAGCAGCCTTGGACAGGGAGGCCAAGAGACCCAGTACTTC.

This clone has more than one count but fewer than ten. The chain is built from TRBV6-1 and TRBJ2-7; 8 bases align to TRBD2. Trimming took 0 bases from V and 2 from J; bases not matched to a gene: 3. The CDR3 totals 15 residues. Germline V gene lookup returns CDR1 MNHNS and CDR2 SASEGT. As DNA, the CDR3 is TGTGCCAGCAGTGAAGCGACCGGGGGGGCCTACGAGCAGTACTTC. This sequence encodes CASSEATGGAYEQYF.

V is TRBV6-2 or TRBV6-3 and J is TRBJ1-2; D is unclear. The V gene lost 4 bases and the J gene lost 4 bases, with 7 bases spanning the gap. CDR3 length equals 12 residues. Germline-derived CDR1 and CDR2 are MNHEY and SVGEGT. CDR3 in amino acids: CASSFPGYGYTF. CDR3 sequence (DNA): TGTGCCAGCAGTTTTCCCGGCTATGGCTACACCTTC.

The chain is built from TRBV7-9 and TRBJ1-2, with D maybe TRBD1 (6 bases). The CDR3 length is 15 residues. Germline CDR1 is SEHNR and CDR2 is FQNEAQ (reference sequence). The V end was cut by 0 bases, the J end by 4 bases, with 12 bases between. The CDR3 loop reads CASSLAWGQGYGYTF. In DNA form, the CDR3 reads TGTGCCAGCAGCTTAGCTTGGGGGCAAGGCTATGGCTACACCTTC.

The J gene is TRBJ1-1, the V gene TRBV14; TRBD1 matches at 7 bases. J gave up 7 bases and V 4 bases, and 9 bases lay outside the gene matches. Germline lookup yields CDR1 SGHDN and CDR2 FVKESK. The CDR3 runs 14 residues. The DNA for the CDR3 is TGTGCCAGCAGCCCGACAGGGCAAACGGGTGAAGCTTTCTTT. Protein: CASSPTGQTGEAFF.

The chain has TRBV6-5 and TRBJ1-1; no clear D. V shed 7 bases and J shed 0 bases, with 3 bases lying between them. The germline gives CDR1 MNHEY, CDR2 SVGAGI. The CDR3 sequence is 11 residues long. The CDR3 region is CASIVNTEAFF. Here the CDR3 DNA reads TGTGCCAGCATCGTGAACACTGAAGCTTTCTTT.

The chain couples TRBV3-1 (or the pseudogene TRBV3-2) to TRBJ2-3, with 8 bases lining up with TRBD1. J lost 4 bases, V lost 4 bases, and 7 bases had no gene match. The CDR3 is made up of 15 amino acids. CDR1 and CDR2 (germline): LGHDT, YNNKEL (reference sequence). The CDR3 DNA sequence: TGTGCCAGCAGCCTCGGACAGGGCTGGGCAGATACGCAGTATTTT. Its translation: CASSLGQGWADTQYF.

The chain employs TRBV11-2 and TRBJ2-1, with D tentatively TRBD2 (6 bases). The CDR3 has 15 amino acids. Trimming took 5 bases from V and 7 from J, leaving 18 bases between them. Per the germline V gene, CDR1 is SGHAT and CDR2 is FQNNGV. The CDR3 is CASSRVGGRLNEQFF. In nucleotides, the CDR3 is TGTGCCAGCAGCCGGGTGGGGGGAAGACTTAATGAGCAGTTCTTC. The full variable domain, its missing parts supplied by reference TRBV11-2 and TRBJ2-1, is EAGVAQSPRYKIIEKRQSVAFWCNPISGHATLYWYQQILGQGPKLLIQFQNNGVVDDSQLPKDRFSAERLKGVDSTLKIQPAKLEDSAVYLCASSRVGGRLNEQFFGPGTRLTVL.

J is TRBJ1-2 and V is TRBV6-1, with no clear D. Germline-derived CDR1 and CDR2 are MNHNS and SASEGT. The CDR3 is 13 residues long. V gave up 1 base and J gave up 8 bases, with 11 bases separating them. CDR3 nucleotides: TGTGCCAGCAGTGAAGTGGGGAGAGAGGGCTACACCTTC. It is translated as CASSEVGREGYTF.

The chain joins TRBV7-9 to TRBJ1-4, with D unclear. Germline V gene data show CDR1 as SEHNR and CDR2 as FQNEAQ (reference sequence). The germline V and J ends were trimmed by 0 bases and 8 bases, with 13 bases remaining between them. The CDR3 sequence is 15 residues long. The CDR3 DNA reads TGTGCCAGCAGCTTAGCCGTCCACCGGTCGGAAAAACTGTTTTTT. This translates into CASSLAVHRSEKLFF.

This CDR3 is CASGPSLTDTQYF. The CDR3 bases are TGTGCTAGTGGTCCGAGCCTCACAGATACGCAGTATTTT. V and J are TRBV12-5 and TRBJ2-3, with D unclear. Per germline, CDR1 LGHNT and CDR2 FRNRAP. With 5 bases removed from V and 2 bases from J, the gap between germline ends came to 8 bases. CDR3 size: 13 residues.

The chain combines TRBV18 with TRBJ2-1; TRBD2 might be the D (7 bases). Germline CDR1 and CDR2: KGHSH and LQKENI. This CDR3 contains 16 residues. The ends were cut back, 6 bases at V and 6 bases at J, with 21 bases in the middle. Here the CDR3 reads CASSKIIGGPSNEQFF. Written as DNA, the CDR3 is TGTGCCAGCTCCAAAATAATCGGGGGGCCCTCCAATGAGCAGTTCTTC.

This clone appeared a single time. The rearrangement links TRBV5-1 to TRBJ2-5; TRBD1 might be the D (6 bases). V was pared by 7 bases and J by 5 bases, with 15 bases between. The germline gives CDR1 SGHRS, CDR2 YFSETQ. CDR3 length: 13 amino acids. As DNA, the CDR3 is TGCGCCAGCGGAAACAGGGTCGAGGAGACCCAGTACTTC. Protein sequence: CASGNRVEETQYF.

This chain joins TRBV5-6 and TRBJ2-1; the match to TRBD2 covers 12 bases. The CDR3 is 16 amino acids. The ends lost 2 bases at V and 3 bases at J; junction bases unmatched: 3. Germline V gene sequence: CDR1 SGHDT, CDR2 YYEEEE. The CDR3 is CASSLVGLAGYNEQFF. The CDR3 DNA is TGTGCCAGCAGCTTAGTGGGACTAGCGGGCTACAATGAGCAGTTCTTC.

This clone is a singleton in its sample. The gene calls are TRBV30 and TRBJ1-5; TRBD1 might be the D (6 bases). The CDR3 is 15 amino acids. The germline gives CDR1 GTSNPN, CDR2 SVGIG (reference sequence). The V end was cut by 3 bases, the J end by 2 bases, with 14 bases between. The CDR3 region is CAWSANRVGNQPQHF. The CDR3 bases are TGTGCCTGGAGCGCAAACAGGGTGGGCAATCAGCCCCAGCATTTT.

The V gene is TRBV27, the J gene TRBJ1-6; TRBD1 matches at 7 bases. V trimming: 6 bases; J trimming: 7 bases; junction bases outside the gene matches: 6. Germline assignment: CDR1 MNHEY and CDR2 SMNVEV (reference sequence). This CDR3 region has 14 residues. The CDR3 spells CASSRGQHNSPLHF. As DNA, the CDR3 is TGTGCCAGCAGCAGGGGACAGCACAATTCACCCCTCCACTTT.

V usage is TRBV27 and J usage is TRBJ1-1; D call uncertain. V was pared by 4 bases and J by 4 bases, with 13 bases between. This CDR3 has 14 residues. Germline values: CDR1 MNHEY, CDR2 SMNVEV (reference sequence). This CDR3 is CASSSLTGSTEAFF. As DNA, the CDR3 is TGTGCCAGCAGTTCCCTGACTGGGAGCACTGAAGCTTTCTTT.

This chain links TRBV30 with TRBJ2-1, with D tentatively TRBD2 (6 bases). Per germline, CDR1 GTSNPN and CDR2 SVGIG (reference sequence). The CDR3 is made up of 13 amino acids. Trimming cost V 8 bases and J 5 bases, with 16 bases left between them. The CDR3 nucleotides read TGTGCCCGAGGGCGGGACCCTCACAATGAGCAGTTCTTC. Translated: CARGRDPHNEQFF.

The rearrangement uses TRBV10-1 and TRBJ1-5; unclear D gene. Trimming took off 4 bases at V and 6 bases at J, with 10 bases between the two ends. Per the germline V gene, CDR1 is WNHNN and CDR2 is SYGVQD (reference sequence). The CDR3 spans 13 residues. The CDR3 region has the DNA TGCGCCAGCAGTGCCCACTTTGGTCAGCCCCAGCATTTT. Its protein is CASSAHFGQPQHF.